A selection of T cell receptor beta chains follows, all from one sample in a study of OX40 agonist ivuxolimab in advanced cancers. Here immunoSEQ multiplex PCR was the method, and the copy in TCRdb shows in-frame clones only, minus some. The sample records tens of thousands of clones, 84% being singletons. Sequenced material: CD4+ or CD8+ T cells sorted from blood, taken in a trial of the OX40 agonist ivuxolimab. These receptor sequences come from an adult with an advanced solid tumor such as melanoma, head and neck, liver or kidney cancer. CDR3s include the opening cysteine and the closing phenylalanine or tryptophan. D genes are given only for firm matches. Clone size, where shown, is once, few, many, or a class for clones that have expanded.

CDR3,DNA,D,size,J,V
CASSHTLNEQYF,TGCGCCAGCAGCCATACGCTGAACGAACAGTACTTC,-,-,TRBJ2-7,TRBV4-1
CASSELGGTEAFF,TGTGCCAGCAGTGAATTAGGGGGCACTGAAGCTTTCTTT,-,once,TRBJ1-1,TRBV6-1
CATKGEGAYEQYF,TGCGCCACCAAGGGAGAGGGGGCTTACGAGCAGTACTTC,TRBD1,-,TRBJ2-7,TRBV10-2
CASVGYGGEQFF,TGTGCCAGTGTGGGGTACGGAGGTGAGCAGTTCTTC,-,-,TRBJ2-1,TRBV7-3
CASSTGANGYTF,TGTGCCAGTAGTACGGGGGCCAATGGCTACACCTTC,-,medium-sized,TRBJ1-2,TRBV19
CASSQRGLAVNEQFF,TGTGCCAGCAGCCAGAGGGGACTAGCGGTCAATGAGCAGTTCTTC,TRBD2,-,TRBJ2-1,TRBV11-3
CASSPGSVHEQFF,TGTGCCAGCAGCCCGGGGTCGGTCCATGAGCAGTTCTTC,-,-,TRBJ2-1,TRBV7-3
CASSLGTDTQYF,TGTGCCAGCAGCTTAGGGACAGATACGCAGTATTTT,-,-,TRBJ2-3,TRBV7-9
CASKVIGTNSYEQYF,TGTGCCAGCAAAGTAATCGGGACTAACTCCTACGAGCAGTACTTC,TRBD2,-,TRBJ2-7,TRBV27
CASSYLLDQETQYF,TGTGCCAGCAGTTACCTGTTGGACCAGGAGACCCAGTACTTC,-,-,TRBJ2-5,TRBV6-6
CASSSGGALTTQYF,TGTGCCAGCAGCTCCGGGGGGGCCTTGACTACGCAGTATTTT,TRBD2,-,TRBJ2-3,TRBV5-4
CASSLAGGRSETQYF,TGTGCCAGCAGTTTAGCAGGGGGCCGGTCTGAGACCCAGTACTTC,TRBD1,-,TRBJ2-5,TRBV27
CASSLPGLHRELFF,TGTGCCAGCAGCTTACCGGGACTCCACCGGGAGCTGTTTTTT,-,-,TRBJ2-2,TRBV11-3
CASSQGPAAFEQYF,TGCGCCAGCAGCCAAGGGCCAGCCGCTTTCGAGCAGTACTTC,-,-,TRBJ2-7,TRBV4-1